The entry that follows covers one T cell receptor (beta chain) sequence. Its specificity is unknown. The data were obtained in a study of a mutant IDH1 vaccine in newly diagnosed glioma. About the research overall: Those enrolled had earlier been treated with radiotherapy, temozolomide, or both, mostly both.

Sample time point: week 23, last vaccination. In the vaccine, a single dose held 300 ug of the mutant IDH1 20-mer peptide, along with topical imiquimod. There were new WHO grade 3 or 4 astrocytomas in the donors, and these were IDH1-mutant and ATRX-lost. Findings and caveats of the study: Pseudoprogression appears to have had no connection to changes in top peripheral T cell clonotypes.

Some clones are missing from TCRdb's copy, which holds only in-frame ones; the method was immunoSEQ multiplex PCR. Of about 30,000 clones in the sample, around 87% were seen once. The sequence came from a man aged 35-49 years with glioma. The sequencing used PBMCs, collected from a glioma patient whose treatment included an IDH1 peptide vaccine.

The CDR3 nucleotides read TGTGCCAGCAGTTTTTTTCGTGGCACTACTGAAGCTTTCTTT. Its translation is CASSFFRGTTEAFF. The chain has TRBV28 and TRBJ1-1; D not resolved. CDR3 length: 14 amino acids. Germline lookup yields CDR1 MDHEN and CDR2 SYDVKM. The V and J ends lost 3 bases and 5 bases respectively, with 13 bases between them.